The 12 T cell receptor beta chains in this list originate from one sample, sequenced in a study of T cell responses to AZD1222 COVID-19 vaccine. Libraries were prepared by immunoSEQ multiplex PCR; TCRdb keeps only in-frame clonotypes and omits some of them. The profile covers some 91,000 clones, with about 89% appearing a single time and 2.4% taken by the ten largest. The starting material was peripheral blood, obtained on day 0 of AZD1222 vaccination. The source of these receptors is an adult in good health.

The chain joins TRBV27 to TRBJ2-3; the D is unclear. The germline V gene has CDR1 MNHEY and CDR2 SMNVEV (reference sequence). V dropped 3 bases and J dropped 2 bases, with 6 bases sitting between them. CDR3 size: 13 residues. The CDR3 region is CASSFTYTDTQYF. The CDR3 coding sequence is TGTGCCAGCAGTTTCACTTACACAGATACGCAGTATTTT.

The V gene is TRBV30, the J gene TRBJ2-3; D is uncertain. Germline CDR1 GTSNPN, CDR2 SVGIG (reference sequence). V lost 6 bases, J lost 2 bases, and 9 bases lay in between. The CDR3 covers 12 residues. CDR3 residues: CACRRTTDTQYF. In DNA form, the CDR3 reads TGTGCCTGCCGGCGGACCACAGATACGCAGTATTTT. Looking up the rest from reference TRBV30 and TRBJ2-3 gives the full variable domain: SQTIHQWPATLVQPVGSPLSLECTVEGTSNPNLYWYRQAAGRGLQLLFYSVGIGQISSEVPQNLSASRPQDRQFILSSKKLLLSDSGFYLCACRRTTDTQYFGPGTRLTVL.

This sequence joins TRBV7-8 and TRBJ2-5; 9 bases map to TRBD2. The ends lost 5 bases at V and 7 bases at J; junction bases unmatched: 8. The CDR3 has 14 amino acids. Germline CDR1 is SGHVS and CDR2 is FQNEAQ. The CDR3 is CASSQAGLAVTQYF. CDR3 coding DNA: TGTGCCAGCAGCCAGGCGGGACTAGCCGTGACCCAGTACTTC.

The J gene is TRBJ2-7, the V gene TRBV3-1 (or the pseudogene TRBV3-2); 14 nucleotides line up with TRBD2. Germline V gene sequence: CDR1 LGHDT, CDR2 YNNKEL (reference sequence). V shed 2 bases and J 12 bases; nucleotides not matched to a gene: 6. There are 14 residues in the CDR3. The CDR3 DNA sequence: TGTGCCAGCAGCCAACCGGGACTAGCGGGGGAGTCGTACTTC. As protein: CASSQPGLAGESYF.

CDR3 residues: CASSFGTDELAGELFF. The CDR3, as DNA: TGTGCCAGCAGCTTCGGGACGGACGAGTTGGCCGGGGAGCTGTTTTTT. The chain joins TRBV5-6 to TRBJ2-2, with D possibly being TRBD1 or TRBD2 (5 bases each). This CDR3 is built from 16 residues. The V end lost 2 bases, the J end lost 6 bases, and 17 bases lay between the germline ends. Germline V CDR1 and CDR2: SGHDT, YYEEEE. Full variable domain (remainder filled in from reference TRBV5-6 and TRBJ2-2): DAGVTQSPTHLIKTRGQQVTLRCSPKSGHDTVSWYQQALGQGPQFIFQYYEEEERQRGNFPDRFSGHQFPNYSSELNVNALLLGDSALYLCASSFGTDELAGELFFGEGSRLTVL.

The chain combines TRBV27 with TRBJ2-7, with TRBD1 identical over 7 bases. From germline, CDR1 is MNHEY and CDR2 SMNVEV (reference sequence). The CDR3 totals 15 residues. After removal of 6 bases from V and 5 bases from J, the junction contained 13 bases not matched to a gene. Here the CDR3 DNA reads TGTGCCAGCAGCCCCATGGGGCAGGGGGTCAACGAGCAGTACTTC. It translates to CASSPMGQGVNEQYF.

The rearrangement uses TRBV7-9 and TRBJ2-1; tentatively, D is TRBD1 or TRBD2 (5 bases each). The CDR3 has 12 residues. V was pared by 11 bases and J by 5 bases, with 13 bases between. The germline gives CDR1 SEHNR, CDR2 FQNEAQ (reference sequence). CDR3 bases: TGTGCCCTCAGAGGGGCCAACAATGAGCAGTTCTTC. Residues: CALRGANNEQFF. The full variable domain, rest sourced from reference TRBV7-9 and TRBJ2-1, is DTGVSQNPRHKITKRGQNVTFRCDPISEHNRLYWYRQTLGQGPEFLTYFQNEAQLEKSRLLSDRFSAERPKGSFSTLEIQRTEQGDSAMYLCALRGANNEQFFGPGTRLTVL.

This clone has more than one count but fewer than ten. J is TRBJ1-1 and V is TRBV5-5; a weak D match, TRBD1 (5 bases). V lost 4 bases to trimming and J lost 7 bases, with 11 bases between them. Germline V gene lookup returns CDR1 SGHKS and CDR2 YYEKEE (reference sequence). This CDR3 region has 12 residues. The CDR3: CASSLGDFEAFF. In DNA, the CDR3 is TGTGCCAGCAGCCTAGGGGACTTTGAAGCTTTCTTT. Variable domain in full (rest from reference TRBV5-5 and TRBJ1-1): DAGVTQSPTHLIKTRGQQVTLRCSPISGHKSVSWYQQVLGQGPQFIFQYYEKEERGRGNFPDRFSARQFPNYSSELNVNALLLGDSALYLCASSLGDFEAFFGQGTRLTVV.

The V gene is TRBV11-2, the J gene TRBJ2-1; possibly TRBD1 for D (6 bases). The V end was cut by 9 bases, the J end by 6 bases, with 12 bases between. Germline CDR1 and CDR2: SGHAT and FQNNGV. CDR3 size: 12 residues. The CDR3 sequence is CASALGGNEQFF. The CDR3 coding sequence is TGTGCCAGTGCCCTAGGGGGCAATGAGCAGTTCTTC.

The chain recombines TRBV28 with TRBJ2-1; the match to TRBD2 covers 10 bases. Trimming removed 4 bases from V and 3 bases from J; junction bases left unmatched: 3. Looked up from germline, CDR1 is MDHEN and CDR2 is SYDVKM. There are 15 residues in the CDR3. CDR3 residues: CASSYSSGSYNEQFF. The CDR3 DNA reads as TGTGCCAGCAGTTACTCTAGCGGGAGCTACAATGAGCAGTTCTTC.

About this clone itself: Other DNA sequences in the same sample also yield this CDR3. J is TRBJ2-5 and V is TRBV7-8; the D is unclear. CDR3 length equals 11 residues. Trimming took off 5 bases at V and 1 base at J, with 2 bases between the two ends. Germline CDR1 and CDR2: SGHVS and FQNEAQ. Here the CDR3 DNA reads TGTGCCAGCAGCCTCCAAGAGACCCAGTACTTC. As protein: CASSLQETQYF.

With respect to this clone: Its ends do not fully match the called genes, so a read error is possible. The CDR3 reads CASSSDRGPSHF. DNA of the CDR3: TGTGCCAGTAGTTCAGACAGGGGGCCGTCCCATTTT. The gene calls are TRBV19 and TRBJ2-3; 10 nucleotides match TRBD1. The CDR3 is 12 amino acids. CDR1 is LNHDA, CDR2 SQIVND, per germline (reference sequence).